Given below is one T cell receptor beta chain in context. Trimming cost V 2 bases and J 4 bases; bases outside gene matches: 7. CDR3 length: 16 residues. CDR1 SGHRS and CDR2 YFSETQ come from the germline V gene. The sample is drawn from a study of blood T cell repertoires in COVID-19. Overall study context: Samples of COVID-19 (acute and convalescent) were obtained from the United States, Italy and Spain. PBMCs, B-cell-depleted T cells, or T cells were the source of the cDNA or gDNA that made up the material.

Measured with immunoSEQ multiplex PCR; TCRdb has only the in-frame clones, and not every one. The sample has about 240,000 clones, 88% seen once. This TCR was sampled from a woman in her twenties or thirties with acute or convalescent COVID-19. Sequences were obtained from peripheral blood. This chain uses TRBV5-1 with TRBJ1-1; 11 bases are a match to TRBD1. The CDR3 protein is CASSFGQGAPSTEAFF. Written as DNA, the CDR3 is TGCGCCAGCAGCTTTGGACAGGGGGCGCCTAGCACTGAAGCTTTCTTT.